Listed below are T cell receptor beta chains from one sample, sequenced in a study of breast tumors, draining lymph nodes, adjacent tissues. In TCRdb, the multiplex PCR reads were re-called with MiXCR into one record per CDR3 protein. Of 200,000 to 300,000 distinct CDR3 sequences detected, about 30% appear once; the ten largest clones hold 1.1%. The source material was axillary lymph node tissue. All receptors come from a female donor with breast cancer. Some clones in this sample may be carry-over from other donors' samples. The CDR3 runs from the conserved cysteine through the conserved F or W. D genes are given only for firm matches. Some rows have no size entry. The others give once, few or many, or a class for an expanded clone.

V gene	clone size	D gene	J gene	CDR3 DNA	CDR3 protein
TRBV29-1	many	TRBD1	TRBJ2-7	TGCAGCGTCATACAGGGGGCATACGAGCAGTACTTC	CSVIQGAYEQYF
TRBV19	many	.	TRBJ2-1	TGTGCCAGTAGTATTGGGATCAATGAGCAGTTCTTC	CASSIGINEQFF
TRBV6-5	few	TRBD1	TRBJ1-2	TGTGCCAGCAGTAAAAAGCCGGGACAGGGGGTTTTTTTGTATGGCTACACCTTC	CASSKKPGQGVFLYGYTF
TRBV3-1	.	TRBD1	TRBJ2-7	TGTGCCAGCAGCCATGACGCCCCCGGGACAGGGGGTCTGTCCTACGAGCAGTACTTC	CASSHDAPGTGGLSYEQYF
TRBV2	many	.	TRBJ1-6	TGTGCCAGCAGGGAGGGGGCCTATAATTCACCCCTCCACTTT	CASREGAYNSPLHF
TRBV11-3	many	.	TRBJ1-3	TGTGCCAGCAGCTTGTCTACAGGGACTGGAAACACCATATATTTT	CASSLSTGTGNTIYF
TRBV6-2/TRBV6-3	few	TRBD1	TRBJ1-5	TGTGCCAGCAGCATCAGGGGGGATCAGCCCCAGCATTTT	CASSIRGDQPQHF
TRBV12-5	many	TRBD1	TRBJ2-5	TGTGCTAGTGGCCTCCTCAGGGGGCAAGAGACCCAGTACTTC	CASGLLRGQETQYF
TRBV20-1	.	.	TRBJ1-1	TGCAGTGCTAGAGGACGGGATCCAGGGGACACTGAAGCTTTCTTT	CSARGRDPGDTEAFF
TRBV27	.	TRBD1	TRBJ1-6	TGTGCCAGCAGTTTGGGGGGGGGGACAGCTAATTCACCCCTCCACTTT	CASSLGGGTANSPLHF
TRBV20-1	many	.	TRBJ2-3	TGCAGTGCTAGGGAGCGGGTTTCAACGCAGTATTTT	CSARERVSTQYF
TRBV7-8	many	.	TRBJ2-5	TGTGCCAGCAGCTTAGCTGGGCTTGGGGACTTC	CASSLAGLGDF
TRBV28	few	.	TRBJ2-5	TGTGCCAGCAGTTTATCATTAGAGACCCAGTACTTC	CASSLSLETQYF
TRBV5-1	.	.	TRBJ2-3	TGCGCCAGCAGCTTGGGACCCAGGGACCCGTCGACTACGCAGTATTTT	CASSLGPRDPSTTQYF
TRBV10-1	many	TRBD2	TRBJ2-1	TGCGCCACAGCACCGGGACTAGGATACGGTGAGCAGTTCTTC	CATAPGLGYGEQFF
TRBV12-3/TRBV12-4	many	.	TRBJ1-2	TGTGCCAGCAGTGCAGGGGACTATGGCTACACCTTC	CASSAGDYGYTF
TRBV6-4	few	.	TRBJ2-7	TGTGCCAGCAGTTACTTACAGACCGGAGAGCAGTACTTC	CASSYLQTGEQYF
TRBV6-5	.	TRBD2	TRBJ2-3	TGTGCCAGCAGTCGGACTAACGGGAGGTCCGATACGCAGTATTTT	CASSRTNGRSDTQYF
TRBV6-5	many	.	TRBJ2-2	TGTGCCAGCCACAGACGGAATGCGAACACCGGGGAGCTGTTTTTT	CASHRRNANTGELFF
TRBV20-1	many	TRBD1	TRBJ2-7	TGCAGTGCTAGTACAGGGGACGAGCAGTACTTC	CSASTGDEQYF
TRBV15	.	.	TRBJ2-7	TGTGCCTCCCGGACGGTAGCCTACGAGCAGTACTTC	CASRTVAYEQYF
TRBV6-1	.	TRBD2	TRBJ2-1	TGTGCCAGCAGTGAAGCGTGGGGGGGATACAATGAGCAGTTCTTC	CASSEAWGGYNEQFF
TRBV5-1	many	TRBD2	TRBJ2-3	TGCGCCAGCAGCTTAGCGGGATGGACAGATACGCAGTATTTT	CASSLAGWTDTQYF
TRBV7-3	many	TRBD2	TRBJ2-3	TGTGCCAGCAGCTCCTCTAGCGGGACCACAGATACGCAGTATTTT	CASSSSSGTTDTQYF
TRBV28	few	.	TRBJ1-1	TGTGCCAGCAGTTTACTGGGATCGTGGAACACTGAAGCTTTCTTT	CASSLLGSWNTEAFF
TRBV12-3/TRBV12-4	many	.	TRBJ2-7	TGTGCCAGCAGTTTGGGTACAAAGCACTCTGAGCAGTACTTC	CASSLGTKHSEQYF
TRBV6-5	.	TRBD2	TRBJ2-5	TGTGCCAGCAGTCACGGGGGGGTCCAAGAGACCCAGTACTTC	CASSHGGVQETQYF
TRBV5-8	many	.	TRBJ2-3	TGTGCCAGCAGCTTGGGGGACACTCCTAGCACAGATACGCAGTATTTT	CASSLGDTPSTDTQYF
TRBV7-2	many	TRBD2	TRBJ2-1	TGTGCCAGCAGCTTTAGCGGGGCCTACAATGAGCAGTTCTTC	CASSFSGAYNEQFF
TRBV6-6	.	.	TRBJ2-1	TGTGCCAGCAGTCACCCAGAAAGGTCCATGGGGGACAATGAGCAGTTCTTC	CASSHPERSMGDNEQFF
TRBV6-2/TRBV6-3	few	.	TRBJ2-5	TGTGCCAGCAGTTACATCGGGGGACGAGAGACCCAGTACTTC	CASSYIGGRETQYF
TRBV15	.	.	TRBJ2-5	TGTGCCACCAGCAGGGGGGGGCGGGAGACCCAGTACTTC	CATSRGGRETQYF
TRBV6-6	.	.	TRBJ1-5	TGTGCCAGCAGCCGGCGGAGCAATCAGCCCCAGCATTTT	CASSRRSNQPQHF
TRBV29-1	.	TRBD2	TRBJ2-3	TGCAGCGTTGAGGACCGACTAGCGGGGGGCCGCACAGATACGCAGTATTTT	CSVEDRLAGGRTDTQYF
TRBV5-1	.	.	TRBJ2-1	TGCGCCAGCAGCTCGGCAGGGCGGGACTGCAATGAGCAGTTCTTC	CASSSAGRDCNEQFF
TRBV4-1	many	.	TRBJ2-3	TGCGCCAGCAGTCCCCCTTGGCAGGGGTTCGCAGATACGCAGTATTTT	CASSPPWQGFADTQYF
TRBV11-2	.	.	TRBJ2-3	TGTGCCAGCAGCTCAGGACTAACAGATACGCAGTATTTT	CASSSGLTDTQYF
TRBV7-6	.	.	TRBJ2-2	TGTGTCAGCAGCTCGTCGGTGGCGGGCCGGAACACCAGGGAGCTGTTTTTT	CVSSSSVAGRNTRELFF
TRBV25-1	.	.	TRBJ1-2	TGTGCCAGCAGTGTTCCCCTAGCAGGGAAGTTTTATGGCTACACCTTC	CASSVPLAGKFYGYTF
TRBV20-1	many	TRBD1	TRBJ2-1	TGCAGTGCTAGGGGCAGGGGGCTGGGTTACAATGAGCAGTTCTTC	CSARGRGLGYNEQFF
TRBV27	.	.	TRBJ2-6	TGTGCCAGCAGTTTAGATGTGGTCAGCTCTGGGGCCAACGTCCTGACTTTC	CASSLDVVSSGANVLTF
TRBV6-5	few	TRBD2	TRBJ2-7	TGTGCCAGCAGTTCCCTTTCTAGCGGGAGGGGATACGAGCAGTACTTC	CASSSLSSGRGYEQYF
TRBV5-4	.	.	TRBJ2-4	TGTGCCAGCAGTGTCGAACCCATTCGCGTCGGAAACATTCAGTACTTC	CASSVEPIRVGNIQYF